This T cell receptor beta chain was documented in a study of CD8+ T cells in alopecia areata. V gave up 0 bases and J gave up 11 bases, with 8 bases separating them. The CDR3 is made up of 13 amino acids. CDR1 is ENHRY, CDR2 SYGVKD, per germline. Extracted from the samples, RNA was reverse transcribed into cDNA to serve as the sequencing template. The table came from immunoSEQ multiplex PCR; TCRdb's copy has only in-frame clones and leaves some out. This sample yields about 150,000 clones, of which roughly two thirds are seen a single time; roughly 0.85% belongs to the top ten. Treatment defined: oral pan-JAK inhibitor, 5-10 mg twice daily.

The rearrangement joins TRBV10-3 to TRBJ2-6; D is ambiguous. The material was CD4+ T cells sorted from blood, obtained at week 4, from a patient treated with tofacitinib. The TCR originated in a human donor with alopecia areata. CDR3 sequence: CAISESRLDVLTF. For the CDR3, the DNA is TGTGCCATCAGTGAGTCCCGCCTTGACGTCCTGACTTTC.